The TCR beta chain described here comes from a study of T cell repertoires in cytomegalovirus infection. For the study at large: TCR beta signatures that were public indicated CMV infection and matching HLA type.

TCRdb reprocessed the reads with MiXCR, giving one entry per CDR3 protein. The sample lists 740,000 or so distinct CDR3 sequences, about 40% occurring once. This clonotype was detected many times. Its antigen is unidentified. CDR1 and CDR2 from the germline V gene are SGHAT and FQDESV (reference sequence). The V and J ends lost 1 base and 2 bases respectively, with 9 bases between them. The length of the CDR3 is 15 residues. Findings of the study overall: Clonotype analysis showed dominance of the ex vivo response by HLA-C-restricted CMV-specific TCR beta clonotypes. Identification of carriers of CMV plus the relevant HLA was performed using cumulative public TCR beta family frequency.

The rearrangement joins TRBV11-1 to TRBJ2-4, with no clear D. The receptor comes from a human donor in good health (CMV status not recorded). Some clones in this sample may be carry-over from other donors' samples. Input material: PBMCs. The chain's CDR3 is CASSLVQGTKNIQYF. CDR3 DNA sequence: TGTGCCAGCAGCTTAGTACAAGGGACCAAAAACATTCAGTACTTC. Combining the CDR3 with reference TRBV11-1 and TRBJ2-4 gives the whole variable domain EAEVAQSPRYKITEKSQAVAFWCDPISGHATLYWYRQILGQGPELLVQFQDESVVDDSQLPKDRFSAERLKGVDSTLKIQPAELGDSAMYLCASSLVQGTKNIQYFGAGTRLSVL.